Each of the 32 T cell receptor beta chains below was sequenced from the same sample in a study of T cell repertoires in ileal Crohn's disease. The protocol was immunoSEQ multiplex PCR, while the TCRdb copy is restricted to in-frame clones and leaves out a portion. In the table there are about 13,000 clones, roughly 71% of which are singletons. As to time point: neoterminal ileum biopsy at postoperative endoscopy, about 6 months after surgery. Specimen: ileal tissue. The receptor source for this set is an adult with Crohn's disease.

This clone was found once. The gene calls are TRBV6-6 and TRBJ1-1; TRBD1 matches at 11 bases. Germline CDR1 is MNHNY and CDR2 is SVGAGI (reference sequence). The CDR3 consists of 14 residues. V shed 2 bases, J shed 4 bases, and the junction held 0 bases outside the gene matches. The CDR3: CASSYGTGGTEAFF. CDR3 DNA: TGTGCCAGCAGTTACGGGACAGGGGGCACTGAAGCTTTCTTT.

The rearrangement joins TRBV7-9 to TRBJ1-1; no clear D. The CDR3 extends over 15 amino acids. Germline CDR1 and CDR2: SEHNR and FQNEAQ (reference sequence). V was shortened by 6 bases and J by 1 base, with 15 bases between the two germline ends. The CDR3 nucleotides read TGTGCCAGCAGTCCCACGGGCCAAAGGAACACTGAAGCTTTCTTT. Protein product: CASSPTGQRNTEAFF. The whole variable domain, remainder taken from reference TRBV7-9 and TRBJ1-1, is DTGVSQNPRHKITKRGQNVTFRCDPISEHNRLYWYRQTLGQGPEFLTYFQNEAQLEKSRLLSDRFSAERPKGSFSTLEIQRTEQGDSAMYLCASSPTGQRNTEAFFGQGTRLTVV.

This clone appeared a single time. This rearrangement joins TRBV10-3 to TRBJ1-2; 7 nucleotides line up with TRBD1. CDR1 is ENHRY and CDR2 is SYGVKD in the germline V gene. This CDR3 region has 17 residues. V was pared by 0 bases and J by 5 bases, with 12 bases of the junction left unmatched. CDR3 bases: TGTGCCATCAGTGAGTCCCTAGGACAGGTCGACATGTATGGCTACACCTTC. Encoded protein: CAISESLGQVDMYGYTF.

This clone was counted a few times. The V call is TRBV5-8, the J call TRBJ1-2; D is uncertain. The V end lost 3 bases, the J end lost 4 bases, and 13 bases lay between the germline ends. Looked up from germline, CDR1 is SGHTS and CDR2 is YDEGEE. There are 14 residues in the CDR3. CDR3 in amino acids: CASSSTSSTYGYTF. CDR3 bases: TGTGCCAGCAGCTCGACCTCGAGTACCTATGGCTACACCTTC.

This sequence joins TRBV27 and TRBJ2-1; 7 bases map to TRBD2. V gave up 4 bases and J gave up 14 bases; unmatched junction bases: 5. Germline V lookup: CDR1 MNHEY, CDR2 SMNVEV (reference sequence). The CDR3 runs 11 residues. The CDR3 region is CASSSWGGEFF. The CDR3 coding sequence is TGTGCCAGCAGTTCTTGGGGGGGAGAGTTCTTC.

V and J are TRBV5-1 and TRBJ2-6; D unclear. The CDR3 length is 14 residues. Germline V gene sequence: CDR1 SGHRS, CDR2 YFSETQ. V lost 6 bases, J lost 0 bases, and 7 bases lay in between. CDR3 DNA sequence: TGCGCCAGCAACGAATACTCTGGGGCCAACGTCCTGACTTTC. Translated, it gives CASNEYSGANVLTF.

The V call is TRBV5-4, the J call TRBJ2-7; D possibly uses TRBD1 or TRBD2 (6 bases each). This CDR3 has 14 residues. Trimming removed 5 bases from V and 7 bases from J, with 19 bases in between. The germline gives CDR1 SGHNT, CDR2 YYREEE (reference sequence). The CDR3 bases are TGTGCCAGCAGGGTTGGGTCGGGGGCTGGTGAGCAGTACTTC. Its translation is CASRVGSGAGEQYF.

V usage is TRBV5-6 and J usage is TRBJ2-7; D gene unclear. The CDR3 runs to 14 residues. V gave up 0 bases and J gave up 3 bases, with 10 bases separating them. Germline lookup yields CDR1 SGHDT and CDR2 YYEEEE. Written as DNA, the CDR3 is TGTGCCAGCAGCTTGGGTCTGGGGATCTACGAGCAGTACTTC. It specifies CASSLGLGIYEQYF. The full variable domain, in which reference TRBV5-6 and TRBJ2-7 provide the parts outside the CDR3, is DAGVTQSPTHLIKTRGQQVTLRCSPKSGHDTVSWYQQALGQGPQFIFQYYEEEERQRGNFPDRFSGHQFPNYSSELNVNALLLGDSALYLCASSLGLGIYEQYFGPGTRLTVT.

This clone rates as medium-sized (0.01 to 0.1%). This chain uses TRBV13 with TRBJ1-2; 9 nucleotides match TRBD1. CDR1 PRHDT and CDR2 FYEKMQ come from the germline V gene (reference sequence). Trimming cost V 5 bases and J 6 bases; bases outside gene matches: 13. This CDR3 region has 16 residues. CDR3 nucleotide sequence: TGTGCCAGCAGCCCGGGACAGGGTTCATTTGGCCATGGCTACACCTTC. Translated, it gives CASSPGQGSFGHGYTF.

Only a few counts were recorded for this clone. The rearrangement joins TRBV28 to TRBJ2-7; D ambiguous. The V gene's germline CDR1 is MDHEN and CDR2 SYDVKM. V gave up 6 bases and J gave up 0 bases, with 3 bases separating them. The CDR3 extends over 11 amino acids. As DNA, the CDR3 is TGTGCCAGCAGCCGCTCCTACGAGCAGTACTTC. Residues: CASSRSYEQYF.

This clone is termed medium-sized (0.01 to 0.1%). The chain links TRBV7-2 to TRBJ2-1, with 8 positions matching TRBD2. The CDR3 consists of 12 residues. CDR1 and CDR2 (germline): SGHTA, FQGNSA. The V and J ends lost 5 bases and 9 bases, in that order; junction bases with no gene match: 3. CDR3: CASSRRGAEQFF. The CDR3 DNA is TGTGCCAGCAGCCGGCGGGGGGCTGAGCAGTTCTTC.

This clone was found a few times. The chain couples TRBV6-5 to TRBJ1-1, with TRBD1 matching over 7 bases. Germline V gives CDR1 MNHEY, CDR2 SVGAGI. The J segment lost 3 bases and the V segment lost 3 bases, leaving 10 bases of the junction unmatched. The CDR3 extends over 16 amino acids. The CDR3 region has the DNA TGTGCCAGCAGTTATTCGGACAGGAGGGGTGACACTGAAGCTTTCTTT. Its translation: CASSYSDRRGDTEAFF.

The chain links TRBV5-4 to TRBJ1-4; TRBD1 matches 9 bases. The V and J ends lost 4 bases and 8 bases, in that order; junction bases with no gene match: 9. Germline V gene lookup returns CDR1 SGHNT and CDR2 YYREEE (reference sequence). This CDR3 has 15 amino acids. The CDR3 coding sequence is TGTGCCAGCAGCCCCACAGGGGGCGTGGGAGAAAAACTGTTTTTT. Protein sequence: CASSPTGGVGEKLFF. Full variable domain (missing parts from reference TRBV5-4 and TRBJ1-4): ETGVTQSPTHLIKTRGQQVTLRCSSQSGHNTVSWYQQALGQGPQFIFQYYREEENGRGNFPPRFSGLQFPNYSSELNVNALELDDSALYLCASSPTGGVGEKLFFGSGTQLSVL.

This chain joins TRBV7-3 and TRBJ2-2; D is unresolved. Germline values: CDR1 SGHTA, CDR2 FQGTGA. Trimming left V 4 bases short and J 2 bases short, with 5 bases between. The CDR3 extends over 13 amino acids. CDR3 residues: CASSYDNTGELFF. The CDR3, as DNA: TGTGCCAGCAGCTACGACAACACCGGGGAGCTGTTTTTT. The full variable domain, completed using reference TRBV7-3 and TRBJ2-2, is GAGVSQTPSNKVTEKGKYVELRCDPISGHTALYWYRQSLGQGPEFLIYFQGTGAADDSGLPNDRFFAVRPEGSVSTLKIQRTERGDSAVYLCASSYDNTGELFFGEGSRLTVL.

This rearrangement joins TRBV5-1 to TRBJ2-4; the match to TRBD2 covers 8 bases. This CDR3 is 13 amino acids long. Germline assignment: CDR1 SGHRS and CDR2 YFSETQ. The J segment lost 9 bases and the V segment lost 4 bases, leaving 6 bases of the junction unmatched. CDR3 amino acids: CASSREGEGIQYF. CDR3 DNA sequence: TGCGCCAGCAGCCGGGAGGGGGAGGGCATTCAGTACTTC. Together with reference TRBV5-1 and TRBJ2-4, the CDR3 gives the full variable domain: KAGVTQTPRYLIKTRGQQVTLSCSPISGHRSVSWYQQTPGQGLQFLFEYFSETQRNKGNFPGRFSGRQFSNSRSEMNVSTLELGDSALYLCASSREGEGIQYFGAGTRLSVL.

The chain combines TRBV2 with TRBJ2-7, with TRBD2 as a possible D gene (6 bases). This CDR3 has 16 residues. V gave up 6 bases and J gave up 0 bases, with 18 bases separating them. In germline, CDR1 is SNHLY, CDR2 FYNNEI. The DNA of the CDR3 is TGTGCCAGCAGGGGTGGGAGTCTAGCGTTCTCCTACGAGCAGTACTTC. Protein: CASRGGSLAFSYEQYF.

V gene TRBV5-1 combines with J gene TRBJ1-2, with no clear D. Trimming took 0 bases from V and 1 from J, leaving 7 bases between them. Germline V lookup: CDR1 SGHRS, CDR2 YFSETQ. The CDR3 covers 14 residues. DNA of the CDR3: TGCGCCAGCAGCTTGGACGATGTTAACTATGGCTACACCTTC. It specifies CASSLDDVNYGYTF. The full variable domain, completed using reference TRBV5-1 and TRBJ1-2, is KAGVTQTPRYLIKTRGQQVTLSCSPISGHRSVSWYQQTPGQGLQFLFEYFSETQRNKGNFPGRFSGRQFSNSRSEMNVSTLELGDSALYLCASSLDDVNYGYTFGSGTRLTVV.

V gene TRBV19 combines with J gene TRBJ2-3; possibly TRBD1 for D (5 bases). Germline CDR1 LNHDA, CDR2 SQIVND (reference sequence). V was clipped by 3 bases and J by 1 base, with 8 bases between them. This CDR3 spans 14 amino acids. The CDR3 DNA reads TGTGCCAGTAGTATGGAACAGGGCACAGATACGCAGTATTTT. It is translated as CASSMEQGTDTQYF.

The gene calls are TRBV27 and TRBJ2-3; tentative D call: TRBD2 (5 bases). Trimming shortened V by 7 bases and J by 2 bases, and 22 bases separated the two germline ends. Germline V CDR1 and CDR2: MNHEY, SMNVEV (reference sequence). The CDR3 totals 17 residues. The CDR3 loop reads CASTTLRPKGDTDTQYF. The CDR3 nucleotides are TGTGCCAGCACCACCTTAAGGCCTAAGGGAGACACAGATACGCAGTATTTT.

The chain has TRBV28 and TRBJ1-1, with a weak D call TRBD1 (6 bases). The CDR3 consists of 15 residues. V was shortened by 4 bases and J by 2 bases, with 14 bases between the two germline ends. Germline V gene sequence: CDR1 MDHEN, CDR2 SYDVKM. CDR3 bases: TGTGCCAGCAGTTCGTCGGGACAAGTTAACACTGAAGCTTTCTTT. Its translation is CASSSSGQVNTEAFF.

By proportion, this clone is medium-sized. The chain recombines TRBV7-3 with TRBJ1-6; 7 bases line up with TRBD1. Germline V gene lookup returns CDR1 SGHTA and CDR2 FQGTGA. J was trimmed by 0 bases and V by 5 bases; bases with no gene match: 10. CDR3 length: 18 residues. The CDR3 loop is CASSLGQVLSSYNSPLHF. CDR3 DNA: TGTGCCAGCAGCCTTGGACAGGTACTTAGCTCCTATAATTCACCCCTCCACTTT.

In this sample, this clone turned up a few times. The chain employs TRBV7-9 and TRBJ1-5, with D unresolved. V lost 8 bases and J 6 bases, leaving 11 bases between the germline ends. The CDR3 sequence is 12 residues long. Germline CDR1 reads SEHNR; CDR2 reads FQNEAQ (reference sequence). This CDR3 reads CASGSPTQPQHF. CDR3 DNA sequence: TGTGCCAGCGGATCCCCCACTCAGCCCCAGCATTTT.

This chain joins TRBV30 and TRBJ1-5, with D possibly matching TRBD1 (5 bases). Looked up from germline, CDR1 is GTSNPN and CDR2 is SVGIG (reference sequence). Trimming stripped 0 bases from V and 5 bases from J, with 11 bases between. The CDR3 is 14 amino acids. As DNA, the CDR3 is TGTGCCTGGAGTGTGGGACTAGGGGATCAGCCCCAGCATTTT. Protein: CAWSVGLGDQPQHF.

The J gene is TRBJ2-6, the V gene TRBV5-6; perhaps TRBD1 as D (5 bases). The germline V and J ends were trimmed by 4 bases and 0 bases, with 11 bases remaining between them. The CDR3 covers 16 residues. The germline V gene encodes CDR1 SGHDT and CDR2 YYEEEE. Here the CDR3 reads CASSLGASSGANVLTF. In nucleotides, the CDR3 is TGTGCCAGCAGCCTAGGGGCGAGCTCTGGGGCCAACGTCCTGACTTTC.

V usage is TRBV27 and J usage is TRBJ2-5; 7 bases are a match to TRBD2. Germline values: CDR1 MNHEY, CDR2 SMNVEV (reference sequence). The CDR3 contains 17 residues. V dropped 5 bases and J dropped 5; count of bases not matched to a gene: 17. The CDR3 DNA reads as TGTGCCAGCAGTCCCTTCCAGCGGGGACTCCGCGGGGAGACCCAGTACTTC. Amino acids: CASSPFQRGLRGETQYF.

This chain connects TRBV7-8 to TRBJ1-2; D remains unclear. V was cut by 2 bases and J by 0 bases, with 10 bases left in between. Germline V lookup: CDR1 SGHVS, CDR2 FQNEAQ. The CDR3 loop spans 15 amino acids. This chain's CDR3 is CASSLNSQANYGYTF. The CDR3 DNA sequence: TGTGCCAGCAGCTTAAACAGTCAAGCTAACTATGGCTACACCTTC.

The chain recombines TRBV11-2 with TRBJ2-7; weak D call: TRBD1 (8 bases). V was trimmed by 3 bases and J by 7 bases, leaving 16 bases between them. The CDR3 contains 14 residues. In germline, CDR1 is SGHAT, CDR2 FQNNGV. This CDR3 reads CASSFDRGGGEQYF. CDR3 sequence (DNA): TGTGCCAGCAGCTTTGACAGGGGAGGGGGAGAGCAGTACTTC.

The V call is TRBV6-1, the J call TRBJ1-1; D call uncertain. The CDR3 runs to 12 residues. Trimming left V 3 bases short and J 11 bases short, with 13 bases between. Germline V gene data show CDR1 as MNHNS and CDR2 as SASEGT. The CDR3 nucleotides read TGTGCCAGCAGTGAGGTACCAAAAAGTGCTTTCTTT. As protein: CASSEVPKSAFF.

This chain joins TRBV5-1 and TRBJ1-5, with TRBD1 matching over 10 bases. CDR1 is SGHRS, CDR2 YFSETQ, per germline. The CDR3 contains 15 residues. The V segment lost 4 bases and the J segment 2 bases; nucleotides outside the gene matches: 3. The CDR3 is CASSPGTGGNQPQHF. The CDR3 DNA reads TGCGCCAGCAGCCCAGGGACAGGGGGCAATCAGCCCCAGCATTTT.

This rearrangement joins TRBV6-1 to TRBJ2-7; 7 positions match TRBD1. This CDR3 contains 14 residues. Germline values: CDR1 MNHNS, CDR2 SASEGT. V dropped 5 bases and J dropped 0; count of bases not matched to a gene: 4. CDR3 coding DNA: TGTGCCAGCAGTCTTGGGGACAGCTCCTACGAGCAGTACTTC. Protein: CASSLGDSSYEQYF.

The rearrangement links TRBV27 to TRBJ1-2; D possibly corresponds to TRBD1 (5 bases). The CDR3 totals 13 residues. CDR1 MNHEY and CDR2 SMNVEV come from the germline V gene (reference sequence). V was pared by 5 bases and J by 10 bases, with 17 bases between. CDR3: CASSPRGGWAYTF. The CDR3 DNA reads TGTGCCAGCAGTCCACGGGGGGGGTGGGCCTACACCTTC.

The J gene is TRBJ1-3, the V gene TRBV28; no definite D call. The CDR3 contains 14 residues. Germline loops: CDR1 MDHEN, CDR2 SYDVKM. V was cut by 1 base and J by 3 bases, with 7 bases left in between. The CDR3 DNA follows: TGTGCCAGCAGTTTATCTGCCATTGGAAACACCATATATTTT. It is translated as CASSLSAIGNTIYF.